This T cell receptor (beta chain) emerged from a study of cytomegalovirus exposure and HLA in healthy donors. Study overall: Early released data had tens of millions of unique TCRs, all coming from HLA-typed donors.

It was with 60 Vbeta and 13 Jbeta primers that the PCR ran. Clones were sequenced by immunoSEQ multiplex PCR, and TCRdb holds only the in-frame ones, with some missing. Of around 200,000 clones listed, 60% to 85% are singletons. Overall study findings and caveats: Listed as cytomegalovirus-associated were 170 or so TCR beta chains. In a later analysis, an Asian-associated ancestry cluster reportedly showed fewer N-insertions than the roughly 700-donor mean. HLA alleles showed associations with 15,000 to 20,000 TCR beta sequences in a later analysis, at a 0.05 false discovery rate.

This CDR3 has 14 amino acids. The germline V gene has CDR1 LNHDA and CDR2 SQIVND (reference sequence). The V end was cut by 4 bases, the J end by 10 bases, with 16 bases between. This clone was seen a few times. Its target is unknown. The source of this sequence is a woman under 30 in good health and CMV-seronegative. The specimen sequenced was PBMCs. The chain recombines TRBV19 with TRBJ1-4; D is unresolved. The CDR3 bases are TGTGCCAGTAGTACCCGGGAAGGCCCGGGAAAACTGTTTTTT. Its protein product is CASSTREGPGKLFF.